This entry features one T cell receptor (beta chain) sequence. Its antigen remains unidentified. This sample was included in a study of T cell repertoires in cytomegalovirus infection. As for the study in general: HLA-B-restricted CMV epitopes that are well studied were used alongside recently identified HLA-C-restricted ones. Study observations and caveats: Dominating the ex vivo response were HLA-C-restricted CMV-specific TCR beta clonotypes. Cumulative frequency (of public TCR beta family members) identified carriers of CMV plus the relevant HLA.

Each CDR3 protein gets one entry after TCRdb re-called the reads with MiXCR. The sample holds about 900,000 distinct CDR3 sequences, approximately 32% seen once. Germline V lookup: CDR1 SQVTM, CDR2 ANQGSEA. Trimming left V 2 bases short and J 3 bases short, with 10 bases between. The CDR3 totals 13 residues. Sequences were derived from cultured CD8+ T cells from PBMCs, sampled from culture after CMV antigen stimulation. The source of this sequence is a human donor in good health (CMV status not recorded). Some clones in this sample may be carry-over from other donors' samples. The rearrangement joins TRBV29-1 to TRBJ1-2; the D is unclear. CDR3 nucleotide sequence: TGCAGCGTTGAAACCGGGGATGACTATGGCTACACCTTC. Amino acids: CSVETGDDYGYTF.